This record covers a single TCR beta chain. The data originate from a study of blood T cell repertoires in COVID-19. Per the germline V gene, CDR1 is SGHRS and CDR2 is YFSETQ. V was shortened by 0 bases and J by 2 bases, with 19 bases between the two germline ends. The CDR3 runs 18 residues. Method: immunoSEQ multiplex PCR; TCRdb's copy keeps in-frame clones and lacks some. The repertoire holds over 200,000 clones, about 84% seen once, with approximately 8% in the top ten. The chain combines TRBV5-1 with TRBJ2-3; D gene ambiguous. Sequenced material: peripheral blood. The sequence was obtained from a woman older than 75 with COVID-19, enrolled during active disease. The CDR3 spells CASSLGGLGGSYTDTQYF. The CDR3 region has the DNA TGCGCCAGCAGCTTGGGAGGCCTCGGCGGAAGTTACACAGATACGCAGTATTTT.